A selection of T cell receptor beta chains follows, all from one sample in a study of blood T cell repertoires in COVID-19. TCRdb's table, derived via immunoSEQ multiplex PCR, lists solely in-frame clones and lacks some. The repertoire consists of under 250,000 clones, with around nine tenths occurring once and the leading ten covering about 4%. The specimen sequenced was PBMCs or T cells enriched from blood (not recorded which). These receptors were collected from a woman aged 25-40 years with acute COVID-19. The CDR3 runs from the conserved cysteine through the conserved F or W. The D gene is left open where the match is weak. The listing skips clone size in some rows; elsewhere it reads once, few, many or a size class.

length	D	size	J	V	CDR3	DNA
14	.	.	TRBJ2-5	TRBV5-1	CASSLVGSQETQYF	TGCGCCAGCAGCTTGGTGGGGAGCCAAGAGACCCAGTACTTC
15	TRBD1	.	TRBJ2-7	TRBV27	CASNYLQGAPSEQYF	TGTGCCAGCAACTACCTCCAGGGGGCTCCCTCCGAGCAGTACTTC
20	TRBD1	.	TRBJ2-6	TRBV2	CASTRRGQAYQLSGANVLTF	TGTGCCAGCACCAGAAGGGGACAGGCCTATCAACTCTCTGGGGCCAACGTCCTGACTTTC
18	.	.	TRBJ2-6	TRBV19	CASSISAGAVSGANVLTF	TGTGCCAGTAGTATATCGGCAGGGGCCGTTTCTGGGGCCAACGTCCTGACTTTC
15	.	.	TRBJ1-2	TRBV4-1	CASSLGVVINYGYTF	TGCGCCAGCAGCCTAGGGGTCGTGATAAACTATGGCTACACCTTC
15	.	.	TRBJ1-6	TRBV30	CAWSSEGYYNSPLHF	TGTGCCTGGAGTTCAGAGGGATATTATAATTCACCCCTCCACTTT
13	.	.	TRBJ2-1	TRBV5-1	CASIGGSYNEQFF	TGCGCCAGCATAGGGGGCTCCTACAATGAGCAGTTCTTC
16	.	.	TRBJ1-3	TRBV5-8	CASSFLSGPGGNTIYF	TGTGCCAGCAGCTTCCTATCTGGTCCGGGTGGAAACACCATATATTTT
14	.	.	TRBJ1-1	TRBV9	CASSGGVLRTEAFF	TGTGCCAGCAGCGGGGGCGTGCTTCGCACTGAAGCTTTCTTT
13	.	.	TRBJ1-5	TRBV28	CASSLNPNQPQHF	TGTGCCAGCAGTTTAAATCCGAATCAGCCCCAGCATTTT
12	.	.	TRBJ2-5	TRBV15	CATSIISETQYF	TGTGCCACCAGCATAATTTCAGAGACCCAGTACTTC
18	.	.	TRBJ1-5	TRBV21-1	CASSARTGEVGSNQPQHF	TGTGCCAGCAGCGCCCGGACAGGGGAGGTTGGGAGCAATCAGCCCCAGCATTTT
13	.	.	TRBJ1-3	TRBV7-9	CASSSPGGNTIYF	TGTGCCAGCAGCTCGCCGGGGGGAAACACCATATATTTT
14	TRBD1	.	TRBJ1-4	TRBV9	CASSVTGVREKLFF	TGTGCCAGCAGCGTAACAGGGGTACGGGAAAAACTGTTTTTT
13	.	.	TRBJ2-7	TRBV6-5	CASSTNREREQYF	TGTGCCAGCAGTACCAACAGGGAGAGAGAGCAGTACTTC
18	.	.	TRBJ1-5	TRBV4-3	CASSQDHGQRTSHQPQHF	TGCGCCAGCAGCCAAGATCACGGACAGAGAACAAGTCATCAGCCCCAGCATTTT
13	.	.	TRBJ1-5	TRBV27	CASSGQGDQPQHF	TGTGCCAGCAGTGGGCAGGGTGATCAGCCCCAGCATTTT
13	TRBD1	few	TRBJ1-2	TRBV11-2	CASSLVTGGGYTF	TGTGCCAGCAGCTTAGTCACAGGGGGAGGCTACACCTTC
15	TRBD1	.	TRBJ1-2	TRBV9	CASSGHRGTNYSYTF	TGTGCCAGCAGCGGGCACAGGGGGACAAACTATAGCTACACCTTC
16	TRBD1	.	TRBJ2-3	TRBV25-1	CASSVQGAYGTDTQYF	TGTGCCAGCAGTGTACAGGGGGCGTACGGCACAGATACGCAGTATTTT
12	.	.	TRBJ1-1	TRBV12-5	CASGSGGDEAFF	TGTGCTAGTGGTTCGGGAGGGGATGAAGCTTTCTTT
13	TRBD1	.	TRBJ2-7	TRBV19	CASSQGQGYEQYF	TGTGCCAGTAGTCAGGGACAGGGCTACGAGCAGTACTTC
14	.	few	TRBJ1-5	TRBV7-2	CASSPVSAPRPQHF	TGTGCCAGCAGCCCCGTGTCAGCCCCTAGGCCCCAGCATTTT
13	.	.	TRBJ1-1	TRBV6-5	CASNPSRNTEAFF	TGTGCCAGCAATCCAAGTAGGAACACTGAAGCTTTCTTT
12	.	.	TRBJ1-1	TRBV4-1	CASRTLNTEAFF	TGCGCCAGTAGGACACTCAACACTGAAGCTTTCTTT
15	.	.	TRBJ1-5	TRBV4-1	CASSQGTHSNQPQHF	TGCGCCAGCAGCCAAGGAACTCATAGCAATCAGCCCCAGCATTTT
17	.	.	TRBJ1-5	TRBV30	CAWSPTPLGTVNQPQHF	TGTGCCTGGAGTCCAACCCCCCTCGGCACAGTGAATCAGCCCCAGCATTTT
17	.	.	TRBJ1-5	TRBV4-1	CASSQASGVGTNQPQHF	TGCGCCAGCAGCCAAGCGTCCGGGGTCGGTACAAATCAGCCCCAGCATTTT
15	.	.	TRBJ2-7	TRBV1	CTSSQLDDRIYEQYF	TGCACCAGCAGCCAACTAGATGACAGGATCTACGAGCAGTACTTC
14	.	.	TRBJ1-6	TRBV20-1	CSASSETGAGALHF	TGCAGTGCTAGTTCCGAAACGGGAGCAGGAGCCCTCCACTTT
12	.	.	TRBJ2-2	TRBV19	CASSILTGELFF	TGTGCCAGTAGTATCCTTACCGGGGAGCTGTTTTTT
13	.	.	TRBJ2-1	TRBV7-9	CASSLPRSDEQFF	TGTGCCAGCAGCTTACCCCGAAGCGATGAGCAGTTCTTC
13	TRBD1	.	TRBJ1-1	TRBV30	CAWVRQGETEAFF	TGTGCCTGGGTTAGACAGGGTGAGACTGAAGCTTTCTTT
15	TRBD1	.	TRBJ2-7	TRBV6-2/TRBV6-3	CASSYLDRGTGEQYF	TGTGCCAGCAGTTACCTCGACAGGGGAACGGGCGAGCAGTACTTC
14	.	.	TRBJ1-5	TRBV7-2	CASSPQAGAQPQHF	TGTGCCAGCAGCCCCCAGGCGGGGGCACAGCCCCAGCATTTT
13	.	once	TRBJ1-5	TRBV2	CASRQGYNQPQHF	TGTGCCAGCAGACAGGGCTACAATCAGCCCCAGCATTTT
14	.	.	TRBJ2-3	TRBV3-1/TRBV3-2	CASSRSGSTDTQYF	TGTGCCAGCAGCCGTAGCGGAAGCACAGATACGCAGTATTTT
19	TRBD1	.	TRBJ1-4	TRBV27	CASSKGQGPLFATNEKLFF	TGTGCCAGCAGTAAAGGACAGGGACCTCTATTTGCAACTAATGAAAAACTGTTTTTT
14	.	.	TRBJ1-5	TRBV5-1	CASSLGQGEQPQHF	TGCGCCAGCAGCTTGGGTCAGGGCGAACAGCCCCAGCATTTT
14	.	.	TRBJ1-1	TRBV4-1	CASSQIGANTEAFF	TGCGCCAGCAGCCAAATAGGGGCGAACACTGAAGCTTTCTTT
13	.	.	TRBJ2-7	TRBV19	CASSISRNYEQYF	TGTGCCAGTAGTATTTCCAGGAACTACGAGCAGTACTTC
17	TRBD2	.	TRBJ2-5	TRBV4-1	CASSQDGAGGPQETQYF	TGCGCCAGCAGCCAAGATGGGGCGGGGGGGCCCCAAGAGACCCAGTACTTC
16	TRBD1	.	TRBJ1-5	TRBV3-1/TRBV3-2	CASSRGGTGTYQPQHF	TGTGCCAGCAGCCGAGGAGGGACAGGGACCTATCAGCCCCAGCATTTT
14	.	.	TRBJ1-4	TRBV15	CATSRGGGSEKLFF	TGTGCCACCAGCAGAGGGGGGGGGAGCGAAAAACTGTTTTTT
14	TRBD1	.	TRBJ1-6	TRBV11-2	CASSSQGAESPLHF	TGTGCCAGCAGCTCACAGGGGGCGGAATCACCCCTCCACTTT
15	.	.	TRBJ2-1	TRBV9	CASSVVTGTYNEQFF	TGTGCCAGCAGCGTAGTTACCGGGACTTACAATGAGCAGTTCTTC
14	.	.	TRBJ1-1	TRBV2	CASRSRGGNTEAFF	TGTGCCAGCAGGTCCCGGGGGGGGAACACTGAAGCTTTCTTT
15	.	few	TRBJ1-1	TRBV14	CASSQASSGRTEAFF	TGTGCCAGCAGCCAAGCAAGTAGCGGCCGGACCGAAGCTTTCTTT